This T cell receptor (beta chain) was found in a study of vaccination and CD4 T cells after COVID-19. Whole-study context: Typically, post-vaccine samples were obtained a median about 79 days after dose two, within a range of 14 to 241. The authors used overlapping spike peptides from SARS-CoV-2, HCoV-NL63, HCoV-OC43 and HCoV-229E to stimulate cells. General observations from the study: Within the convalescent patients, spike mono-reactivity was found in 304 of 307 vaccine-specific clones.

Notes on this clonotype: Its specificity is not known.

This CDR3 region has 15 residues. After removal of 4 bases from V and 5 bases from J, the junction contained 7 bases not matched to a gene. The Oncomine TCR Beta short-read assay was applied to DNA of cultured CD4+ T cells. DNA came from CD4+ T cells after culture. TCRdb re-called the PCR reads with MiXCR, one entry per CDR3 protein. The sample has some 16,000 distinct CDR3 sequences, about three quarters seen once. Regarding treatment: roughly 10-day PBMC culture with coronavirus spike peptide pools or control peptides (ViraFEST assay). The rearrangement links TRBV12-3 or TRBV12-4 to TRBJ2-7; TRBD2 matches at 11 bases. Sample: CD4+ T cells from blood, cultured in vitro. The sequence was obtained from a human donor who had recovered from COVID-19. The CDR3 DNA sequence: TGTGCCAGCAGTTCCCAACTAGCGGGAGCCAACGAGCAGTACTTC. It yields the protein CASSSQLAGANEQYF.